This entry features one T cell receptor (beta chain) sequence. These data belong to a study of blood T cell repertoires in COVID-19. Study summary: Sites in the United States, Italy and Spain provided acute and convalescent COVID-19 samples. In each case, the material was cDNA or gDNA derived from T cells, B-cell-depleted T cells, or PBMCs.

In Seattle, patients joined the study during active infection and were tracked longitudinally. In the original workflow: Estimated nucleated cell counts came from reference gene primer amplification. TCRdb keeps only in-frame clones here, not all; method: immunoSEQ multiplex PCR. Clone size and the V and J calls come from that table; the DNA yielded D and trimming. In the table there are around 260,000 clones, about 91% of which are singletons. This CDR3 region has 17 residues. This receptor was identified in a person aged 18 to 30 with COVID-19, enrolled during active disease. This chain joins TRBV21-1 and TRBJ2-5; TRBD1 was called by the table and not checked on the DNA. TRBV21-1 represents a pseudogene. What was sequenced was peripheral blood. CDR3 loop: CASSNGMLTENLETQYF. CDR3 bases: TGTGCCAGCAGCAACGGTATGTTAACAGAAAATTTGGAGACCCAGTACTTC.